This T cell receptor beta chain was sequenced during a study of blood T cells in healthy people across ages. A second 7 to 11 cycle PCR used barcoded and J-beta primers. Every cDNA molecule bore a tag from a template-switch adaptor containing 12 random nucleotides. TCRdb re-analysed the 5' RACE reads in MiXCR, keeping a single row per CDR3 protein. The sample has over 300,000 distinct CDR3 sequences; more than 45% are singletons. Overall study findings and caveats: Greater diversity and more naive CD4+ cells were seen in long-lived donors than in aged donors. Any changes in expanded clonotypes were possibly confounded, as donor CMV status remained unknown.

This CDR3 spans 11 amino acids. V lost 4 bases and J lost 11, with 11 bases in between. CDR1 and CDR2 from the germline V gene are MDHEN and SYDVKM. This clonotype was seen more than once but under ten times. Its antigen is undetermined. The receptor comes from a man aged 60-69 years in good health. The sequencing input was blood. The rearrangement joins TRBV28 to TRBJ2-5; D not resolved. For the CDR3, the DNA is TGTGCCAGCAGTTCAGATCCGAGGCAGTACTTC. This encodes CASSSDPRQYF.